This TCR beta chain is from a study of a mutant IDH1 vaccine in newly diagnosed glioma. Described time point: week 47, end of study. It was 300 ug of mutant IDH1 20-mer peptide that made up each vaccine dose, given with topical imiquimod. TCRdb keeps only in-frame clones here, not all; method: immunoSEQ multiplex PCR. The sample has over 75,000 clones; 70% to 90% are singletons. Of note for this clone: Antigen: not known.

Germline loops: CDR1 LGHNA, CDR2 YNFKEQ. The ends lost 0 bases at V and 5 bases at J; junction bases unmatched: 6. The CDR3 has 16 residues. The source is a man in his forties with glioma. V is TRBV4-2 and J is TRBJ2-5; TRBD2 agrees at 10 bases. This sample comprised PBMCs, obtained from a glioma patient whose treatment included an IDH1 peptide vaccine. The CDR3 DNA reads TGTGCCAGCAGCCAAGAGGGGACGGGACTAGCGGAGACCCAGTACTTC. Protein sequence: CASSQEGTGLAETQYF.